In this sample, the clone carrying this T cell receptor (beta chain) turned up a few times. The antigen is undetermined. Amplification of TCR beta CDR3 regions was performed using RNA transcripts as template. The HTBI primer set drove a first-round RT-PCR of the TCR CDR3. Each CDR3 protein gets one entry after TCRdb re-called the multiplex PCR reads with MiXCR. The table shows more than 500,000 distinct CDR3 sequences, with about 16% occurring only once. Germline trimming cut 4 bases from V and 0 bases from J; bases unmatched to any gene: 6. The CDR3 runs 16 residues. Germline V CDR1 and CDR2: WNHNN, SYGVQD (reference sequence). The sample comes from a study of T cells in Graves' hyperthyroidism and ophthalmopathy. Study conclusions and caveats: Blood also carried most thyroid clonotypes expanded above 0.001.

V and J are TRBV10-1 and TRBJ2-1, with 7 positions matching TRBD2. Sequenced material: blood. The TCR originated in a woman in her 30s with Graves' ophthalmopathy. The CDR3 spells CASSALAPSSYNEQFF. The CDR3 DNA follows: TGCGCCAGCAGTGCACTAGCGCCAAGCTCCTACAATGAGCAGTTCTTC.